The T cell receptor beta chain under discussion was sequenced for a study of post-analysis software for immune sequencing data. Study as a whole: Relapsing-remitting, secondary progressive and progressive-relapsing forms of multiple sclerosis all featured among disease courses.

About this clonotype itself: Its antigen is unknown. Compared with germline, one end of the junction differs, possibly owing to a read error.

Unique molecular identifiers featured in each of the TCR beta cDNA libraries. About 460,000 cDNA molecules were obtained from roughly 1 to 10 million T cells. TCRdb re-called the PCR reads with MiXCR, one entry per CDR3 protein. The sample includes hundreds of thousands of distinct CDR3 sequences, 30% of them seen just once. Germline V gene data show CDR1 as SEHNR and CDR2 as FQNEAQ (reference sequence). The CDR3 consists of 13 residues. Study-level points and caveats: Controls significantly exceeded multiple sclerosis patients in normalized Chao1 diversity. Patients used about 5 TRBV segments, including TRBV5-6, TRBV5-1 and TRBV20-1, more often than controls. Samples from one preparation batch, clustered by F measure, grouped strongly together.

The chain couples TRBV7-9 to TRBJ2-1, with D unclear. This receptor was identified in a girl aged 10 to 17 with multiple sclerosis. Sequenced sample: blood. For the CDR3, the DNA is TGTGTCAGCAGCTTCGGCAGCTACAATGAGCAGTTCTTC. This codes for CVSSFGSYNEQFF.